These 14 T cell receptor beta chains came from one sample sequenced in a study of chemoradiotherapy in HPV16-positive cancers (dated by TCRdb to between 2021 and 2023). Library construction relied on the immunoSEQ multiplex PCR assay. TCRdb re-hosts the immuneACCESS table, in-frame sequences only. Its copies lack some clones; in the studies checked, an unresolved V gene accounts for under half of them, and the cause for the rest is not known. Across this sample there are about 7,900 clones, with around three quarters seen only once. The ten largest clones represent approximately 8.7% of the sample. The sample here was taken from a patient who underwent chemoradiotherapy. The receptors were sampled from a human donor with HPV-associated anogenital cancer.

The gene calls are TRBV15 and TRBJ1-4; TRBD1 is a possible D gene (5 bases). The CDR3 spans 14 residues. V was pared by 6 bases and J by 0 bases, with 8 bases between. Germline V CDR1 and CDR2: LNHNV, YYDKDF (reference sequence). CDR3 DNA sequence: TGTGCCACCAGTTGGGGGGCAACTAATGAAAAACTGTTTTTT. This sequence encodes CATSWGATNEKLFF. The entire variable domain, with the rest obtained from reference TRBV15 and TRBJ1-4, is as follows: DAMVIQNPRYQVTQFGKPVTLSCSQTLNHNVMYWYQQKSSQAPKLLFHYYDKDFNNEADTPDNFQSRRPNTSFCFLDIRSPGLGDTAMYLCATSWGATNEKLFFGSGTQLSVL.

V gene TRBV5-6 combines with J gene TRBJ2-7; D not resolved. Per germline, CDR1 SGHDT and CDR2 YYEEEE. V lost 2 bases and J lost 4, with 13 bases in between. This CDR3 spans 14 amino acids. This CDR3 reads CASSFPGTPYEQYF. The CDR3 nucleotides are TGTGCCAGCAGCTTTCCAGGAACTCCATACGAGCAGTACTTC.

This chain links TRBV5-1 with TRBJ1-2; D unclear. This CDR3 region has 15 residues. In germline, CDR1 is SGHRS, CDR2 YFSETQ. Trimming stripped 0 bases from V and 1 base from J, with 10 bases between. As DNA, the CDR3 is TGCGCCAGCAGCTTGGAACCGACGGGTAACTATGGCTACACCTTC. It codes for CASSLEPTGNYGYTF.

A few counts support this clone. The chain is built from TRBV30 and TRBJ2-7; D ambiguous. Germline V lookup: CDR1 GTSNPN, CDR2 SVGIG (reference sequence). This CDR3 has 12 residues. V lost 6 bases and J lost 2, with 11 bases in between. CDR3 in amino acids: CACKGSAYEQYF. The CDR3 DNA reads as TGTGCCTGCAAGGGCAGTGCCTACGAGCAGTACTTC. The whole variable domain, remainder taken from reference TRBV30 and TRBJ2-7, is SQTIHQWPATLVQPVGSPLSLECTVEGTSNPNLYWYRQAAGRGLQLLFYSVGIGQISSEVPQNLSASRPQDRQFILSSKKLLLSDSGFYLCACKGSAYEQYFGPGTRLTVT.

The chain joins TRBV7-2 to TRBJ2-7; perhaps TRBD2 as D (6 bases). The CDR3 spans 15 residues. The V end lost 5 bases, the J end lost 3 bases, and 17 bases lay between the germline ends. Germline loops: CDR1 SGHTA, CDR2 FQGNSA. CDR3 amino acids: CASSPTLASYYEQYF. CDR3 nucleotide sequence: TGTGCCAGCAGCCCTACCCTAGCGTCTTACTACGAGCAGTACTTC.

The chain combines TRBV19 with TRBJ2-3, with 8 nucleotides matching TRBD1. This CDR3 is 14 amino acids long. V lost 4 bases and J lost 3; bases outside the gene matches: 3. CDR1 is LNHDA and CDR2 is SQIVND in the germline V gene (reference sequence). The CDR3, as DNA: TGTGCCAGTAGTAGAGGACAGGGAACAGATACGCAGTATTTT. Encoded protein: CASSRGQGTDTQYF.

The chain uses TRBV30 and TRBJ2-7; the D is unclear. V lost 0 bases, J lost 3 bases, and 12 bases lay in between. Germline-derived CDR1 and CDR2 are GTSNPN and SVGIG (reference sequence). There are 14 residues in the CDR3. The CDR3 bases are TGTGCCTGGAGTGTAGGCATTAAGGGCTACGAGCAGTACTTC. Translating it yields CAWSVGIKGYEQYF.

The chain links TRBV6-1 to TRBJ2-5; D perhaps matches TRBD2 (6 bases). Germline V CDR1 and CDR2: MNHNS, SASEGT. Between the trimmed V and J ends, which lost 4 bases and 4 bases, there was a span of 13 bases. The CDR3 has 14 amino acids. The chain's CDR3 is CASSGLGVGETQYF. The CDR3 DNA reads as TGTGCCAGCAGTGGACTAGGGGTAGGAGAGACCCAGTACTTC.

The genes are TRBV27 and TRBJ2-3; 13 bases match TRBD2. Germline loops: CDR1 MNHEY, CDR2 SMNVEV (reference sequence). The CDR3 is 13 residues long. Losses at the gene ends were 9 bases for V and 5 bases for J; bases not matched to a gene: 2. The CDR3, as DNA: TGTGCCAGGAGACTAGCGGGAGGAGATACGCAGTATTTT. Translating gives CARRLAGGDTQYF.

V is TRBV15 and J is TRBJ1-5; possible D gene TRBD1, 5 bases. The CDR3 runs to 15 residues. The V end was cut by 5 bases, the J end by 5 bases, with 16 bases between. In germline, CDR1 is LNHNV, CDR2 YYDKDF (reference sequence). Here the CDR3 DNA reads TGTGCCACCAGCCCCGGAGGGGATCAATATCAGCCCCAGCATTTT. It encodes CATSPGGDQYQPQHF.

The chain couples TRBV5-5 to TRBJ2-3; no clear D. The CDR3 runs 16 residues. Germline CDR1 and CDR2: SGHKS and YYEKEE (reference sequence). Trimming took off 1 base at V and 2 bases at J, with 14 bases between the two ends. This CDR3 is CASSLLGWASTDTQYF. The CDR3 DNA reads TGTGCCAGCAGCTTGCTGGGATGGGCGTCCACAGATACGCAGTATTTT.

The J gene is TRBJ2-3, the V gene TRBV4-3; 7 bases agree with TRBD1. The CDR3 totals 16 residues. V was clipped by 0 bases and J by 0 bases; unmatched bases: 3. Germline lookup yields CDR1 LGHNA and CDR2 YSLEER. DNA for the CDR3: TGCGCCAGCAGCCAAGAGAGGACAGGAAGCACAGATACGCAGTATTTT. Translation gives CASSQERTGSTDTQYF.

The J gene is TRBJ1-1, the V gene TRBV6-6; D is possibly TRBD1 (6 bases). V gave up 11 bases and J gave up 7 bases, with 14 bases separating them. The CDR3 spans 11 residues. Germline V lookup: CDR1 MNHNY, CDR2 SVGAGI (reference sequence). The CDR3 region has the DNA TGTGCCGCCGGGGGGCCCGATGAAGCTTTCTTT. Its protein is CAAGGPDEAFF.

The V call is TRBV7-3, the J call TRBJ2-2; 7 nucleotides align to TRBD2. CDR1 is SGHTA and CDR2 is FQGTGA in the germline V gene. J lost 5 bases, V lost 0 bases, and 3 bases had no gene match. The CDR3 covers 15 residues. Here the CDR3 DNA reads TGTGCCAGCAGCTTAACGGGAGGGAGGACCGGGGAGCTGTTTTTT. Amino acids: CASSLTGGRTGELFF. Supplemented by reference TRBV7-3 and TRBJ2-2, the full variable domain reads GAGVSQTPSNKVTEKGKYVELRCDPISGHTALYWYRQSLGQGPEFLIYFQGTGAADDSGLPNDRFFAVRPEGSVSTLKIQRTERGDSAVYLCASSLTGGRTGELFFGEGSRLTVL.